The clone carrying this T cell receptor (beta chain) showed up just a few times. Between the trimmed V and J ends, which lost 4 bases and 3 bases, there was a span of 12 bases. This CDR3 has 14 residues. Germline lookup yields CDR1 SNHLY and CDR2 FYNNEI. Time point reported: cycle 4 day 1 (C4D1), after 5 to 7 weeks of nivolumab. After autologous stem cell transplantation all patients relapsed, and prior brentuximab vedotin exposure differed between cohorts. This sample is drawn from a study of PD-1 blockade in classical Hodgkin lymphoma. Clones were sequenced by immunoSEQ multiplex PCR, and TCRdb holds only the in-frame ones, with some missing. The table has some 25,000 clones, around 68% seen once.

The sequence derives from a human donor with classical Hodgkin lymphoma. The chain couples TRBV2 to TRBJ1-2; D is perhaps TRBD1 (5 bases). The sequences come from peripheral blood mononuclear cells (PBMCs), collected before the fourth cycle of nivolumab. CDR3 sequence: CASSGGISHYGYTF. In DNA form, the CDR3 reads TGTGCCAGCAGTGGGGGCATCTCCCACTATGGCTACACCTTC.